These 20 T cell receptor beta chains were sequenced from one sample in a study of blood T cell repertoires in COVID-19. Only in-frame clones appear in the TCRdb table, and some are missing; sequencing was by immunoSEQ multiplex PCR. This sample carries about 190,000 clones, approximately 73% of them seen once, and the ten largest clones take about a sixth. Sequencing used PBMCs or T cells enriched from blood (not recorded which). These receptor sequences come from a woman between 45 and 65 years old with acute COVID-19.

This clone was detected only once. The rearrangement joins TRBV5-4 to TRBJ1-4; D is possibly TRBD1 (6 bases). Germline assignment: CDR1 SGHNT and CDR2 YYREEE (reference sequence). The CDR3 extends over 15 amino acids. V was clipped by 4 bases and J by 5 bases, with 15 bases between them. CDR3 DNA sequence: TGTGCCAGCAGCCCCCGGGGGGGGCTAAATGAAAAACTGTTTTTT. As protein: CASSPRGGLNEKLFF.

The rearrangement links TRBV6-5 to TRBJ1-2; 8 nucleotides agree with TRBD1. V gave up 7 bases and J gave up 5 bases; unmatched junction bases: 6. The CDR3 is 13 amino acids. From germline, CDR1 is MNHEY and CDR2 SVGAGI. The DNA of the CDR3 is TGTGCCAGCAACGACAGGGGCCTTTATGGCTACACCTTC. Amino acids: CASNDRGLYGYTF.

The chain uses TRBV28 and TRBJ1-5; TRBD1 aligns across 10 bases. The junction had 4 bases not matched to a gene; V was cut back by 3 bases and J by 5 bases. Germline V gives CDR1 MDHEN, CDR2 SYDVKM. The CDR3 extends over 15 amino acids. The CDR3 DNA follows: TGTGCCAGCAGTTTCCTGGACAGGGGGTATCAGCCCCAGCATTTT. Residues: CASSFLDRGYQPQHF.

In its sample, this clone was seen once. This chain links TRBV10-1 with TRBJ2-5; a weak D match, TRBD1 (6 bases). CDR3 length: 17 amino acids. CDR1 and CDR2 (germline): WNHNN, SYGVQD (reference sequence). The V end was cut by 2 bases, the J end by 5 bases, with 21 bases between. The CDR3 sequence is CASSEKRTARLNETQYF. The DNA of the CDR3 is TGCGCCAGCAGTGAGAAACGGACAGCGCGATTGAATGAGACCCAGTACTTC.

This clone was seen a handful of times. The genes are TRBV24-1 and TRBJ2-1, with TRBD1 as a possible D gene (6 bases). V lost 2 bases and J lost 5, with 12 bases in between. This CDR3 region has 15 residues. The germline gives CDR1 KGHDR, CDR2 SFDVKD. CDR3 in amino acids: CATSDSSRDNNEQFF. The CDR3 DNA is TGTGCCACCAGTGATTCGAGCCGGGACAACAATGAGCAGTTCTTC.

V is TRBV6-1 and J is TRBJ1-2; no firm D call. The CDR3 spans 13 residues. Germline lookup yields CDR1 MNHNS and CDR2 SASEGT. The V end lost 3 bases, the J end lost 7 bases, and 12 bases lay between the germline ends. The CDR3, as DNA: TGTGCCAGCAGTGACGGGGTAGCGGGTGGCTACACCTTC. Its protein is CASSDGVAGGYTF.

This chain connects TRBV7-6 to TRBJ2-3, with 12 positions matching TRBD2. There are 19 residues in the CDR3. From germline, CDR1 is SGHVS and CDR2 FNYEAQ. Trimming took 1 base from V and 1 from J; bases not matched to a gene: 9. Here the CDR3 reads CASSLVGPPSGGGTDTQYF. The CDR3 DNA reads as TGTGCCAGCAGCTTAGTGGGCCCGCCTAGCGGGGGGGGCACAGATACGCAGTATTTT.

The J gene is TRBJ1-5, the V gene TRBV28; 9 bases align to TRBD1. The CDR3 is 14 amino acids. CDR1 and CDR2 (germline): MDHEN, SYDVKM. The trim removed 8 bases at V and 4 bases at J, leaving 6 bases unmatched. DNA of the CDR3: TGTGCCAGCTTGAACAGGGGGCTAAATCAGCCCCAGCATTTT. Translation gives CASLNRGLNQPQHF.

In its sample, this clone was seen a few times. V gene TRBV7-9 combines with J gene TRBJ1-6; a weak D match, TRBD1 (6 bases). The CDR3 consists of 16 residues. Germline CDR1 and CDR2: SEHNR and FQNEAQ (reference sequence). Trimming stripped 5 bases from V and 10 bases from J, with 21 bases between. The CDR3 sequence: CASSLGHRDVDSPLHF. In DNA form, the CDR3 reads TGTGCCAGCAGCCTTGGACACAGGGATGTGGACTCACCCCTCCACTTT.

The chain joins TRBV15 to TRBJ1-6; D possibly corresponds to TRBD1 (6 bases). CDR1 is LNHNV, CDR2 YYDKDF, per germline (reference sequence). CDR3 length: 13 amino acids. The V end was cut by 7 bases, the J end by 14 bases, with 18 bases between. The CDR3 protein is CATNNNRDLALHF. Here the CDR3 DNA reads TGTGCCACCAACAACAACAGGGATTTGGCCCTCCACTTT.

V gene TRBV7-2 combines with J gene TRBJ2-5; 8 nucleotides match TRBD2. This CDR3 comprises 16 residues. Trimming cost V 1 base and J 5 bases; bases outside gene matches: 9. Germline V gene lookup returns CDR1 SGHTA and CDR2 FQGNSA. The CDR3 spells CASSLVRAGAGETQYF. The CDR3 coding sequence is TGTGCCAGCAGCTTAGTTCGAGCGGGGGCCGGGGAGACCCAGTACTTC.

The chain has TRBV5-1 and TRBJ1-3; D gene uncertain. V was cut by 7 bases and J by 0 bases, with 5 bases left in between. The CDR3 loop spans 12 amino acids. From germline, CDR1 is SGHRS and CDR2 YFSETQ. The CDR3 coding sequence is TGCGCCAGCTCCCTCTCTGGAAACACCATATATTTT. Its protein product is CASSLSGNTIYF.

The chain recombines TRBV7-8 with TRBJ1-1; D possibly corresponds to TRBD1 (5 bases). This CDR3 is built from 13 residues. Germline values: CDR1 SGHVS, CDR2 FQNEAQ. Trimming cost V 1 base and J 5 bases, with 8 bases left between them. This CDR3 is CASSLGRVTEAFF. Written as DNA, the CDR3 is TGTGCCAGCAGCTTAGGCAGGGTTACTGAAGCTTTCTTT.

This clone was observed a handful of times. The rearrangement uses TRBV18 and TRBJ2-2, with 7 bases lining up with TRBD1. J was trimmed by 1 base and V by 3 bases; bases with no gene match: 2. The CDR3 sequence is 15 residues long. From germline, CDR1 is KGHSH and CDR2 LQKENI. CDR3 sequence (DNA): TGTGCCAGCTCACCCGACAGGGTGAACACCGGGGAGCTGTTTTTT. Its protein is CASSPDRVNTGELFF.

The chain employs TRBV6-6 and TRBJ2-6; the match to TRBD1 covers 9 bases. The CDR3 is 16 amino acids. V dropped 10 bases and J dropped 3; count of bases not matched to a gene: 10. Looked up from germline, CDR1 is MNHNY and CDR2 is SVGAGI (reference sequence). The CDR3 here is CATHGQGSGGANVLTF. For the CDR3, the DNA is TGTGCCACCCACGGACAGGGGTCGGGTGGGGCCAACGTCCTGACTTTC.

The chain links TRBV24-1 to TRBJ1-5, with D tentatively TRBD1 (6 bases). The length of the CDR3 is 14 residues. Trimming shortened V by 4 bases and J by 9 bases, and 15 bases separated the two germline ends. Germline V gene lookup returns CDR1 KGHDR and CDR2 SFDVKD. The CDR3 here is CATSDTGSKTPQHF. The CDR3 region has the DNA TGTGCCACCAGTGACACAGGGTCCAAGACGCCCCAGCATTTT.

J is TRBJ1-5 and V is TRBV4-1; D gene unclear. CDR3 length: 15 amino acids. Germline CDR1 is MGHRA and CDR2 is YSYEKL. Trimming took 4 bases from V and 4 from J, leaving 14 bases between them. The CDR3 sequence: CASSPGRHTNQPQHF. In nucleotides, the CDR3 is TGCGCCAGCAGCCCAGGCAGACATACAAATCAGCCCCAGCATTTT.

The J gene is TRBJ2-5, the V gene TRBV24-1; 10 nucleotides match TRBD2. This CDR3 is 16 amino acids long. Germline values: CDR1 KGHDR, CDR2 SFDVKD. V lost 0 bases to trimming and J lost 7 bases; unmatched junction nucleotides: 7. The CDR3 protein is CATSDLSGGAEGTQYF. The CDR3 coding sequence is TGTGCCACCAGTGATTTGAGCGGGGGGGCAGAGGGGACCCAGTACTTC.

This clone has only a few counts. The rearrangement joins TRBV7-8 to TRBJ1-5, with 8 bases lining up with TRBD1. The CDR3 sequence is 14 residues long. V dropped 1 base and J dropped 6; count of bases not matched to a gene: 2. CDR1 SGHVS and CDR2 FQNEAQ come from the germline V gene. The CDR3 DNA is TGTGCCAGCAGCTTAGGACAGGGGATTCAGCCCCAGCATTTT. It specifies CASSLGQGIQPQHF.

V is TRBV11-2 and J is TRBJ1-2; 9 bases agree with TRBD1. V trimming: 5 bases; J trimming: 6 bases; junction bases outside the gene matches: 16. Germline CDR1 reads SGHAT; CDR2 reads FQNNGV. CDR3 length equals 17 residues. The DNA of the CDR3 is TGTGCCAGCAGCCTAAACATTGGGACAGGGAATTGGGATGGCTACACCTTC. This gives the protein CASSLNIGTGNWDGYTF.